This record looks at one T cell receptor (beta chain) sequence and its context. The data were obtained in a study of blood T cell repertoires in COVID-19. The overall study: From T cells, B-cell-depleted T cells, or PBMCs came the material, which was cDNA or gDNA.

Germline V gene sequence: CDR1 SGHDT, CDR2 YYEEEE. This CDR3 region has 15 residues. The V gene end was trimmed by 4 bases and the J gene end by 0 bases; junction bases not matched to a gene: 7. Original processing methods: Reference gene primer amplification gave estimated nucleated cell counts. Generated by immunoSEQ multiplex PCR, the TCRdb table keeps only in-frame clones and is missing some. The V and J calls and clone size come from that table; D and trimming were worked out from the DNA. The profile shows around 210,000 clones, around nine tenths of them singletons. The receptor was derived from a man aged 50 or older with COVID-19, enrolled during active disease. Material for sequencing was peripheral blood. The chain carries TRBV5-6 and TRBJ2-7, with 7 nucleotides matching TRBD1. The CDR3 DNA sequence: TGTGCCAGCAGCCCACAGGGGCGGATCTCCTACGAGCAGTACTTC. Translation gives CASSPQGRISYEQYF.